These 32 T cell receptor beta chains share one sample of origin, sequenced in a study of T cells in Graves' hyperthyroidism and ophthalmopathy. Amplified TCR beta CDR3 regions derived from RNA transcripts. HTBI primers were employed in a first-round RT-PCR of the TCR CDR3. TCRdb independently ran MiXCR on the multiplex PCR reads; one entry per CDR3 protein. Of 620,000 or so distinct CDR3 sequences detected, about 14% appear once; the ten largest clones hold 9.5% to 15%. The sequenced sample was blood. The receptor set was obtained from a woman aged 50 to 65 with Graves' ophthalmopathy.

The chain couples TRBV11-3 to TRBJ2-3; D is ambiguous. CDR3 length equals 16 residues. In germline, CDR1 is SGHNT, CDR2 YENEEA. The germline V and J ends were trimmed by 2 bases and 2 bases, with 14 bases remaining between them. For the CDR3, the DNA is TGTGCCAGCAGCTTATCTTTGAGGCCAGACACAGATACGCAGTATTTT. It is translated as CASSLSLRPDTDTQYF. Full variable domain (missing parts from reference TRBV11-3 and TRBJ2-3): EAGVVQSPRYKIIEKKQPVAFWCNPISGHNTLYWYLQNLGQGPELLIRYENEEAVDDSQLPKDRFSAERLKGVDSTLKIQPAELGDSAVYLCASSLSLRPDTDTQYFGPGTRLTVL.

This clonotype was recorded at least ten times. This chain joins TRBV20-1 and TRBJ2-5; TRBD1 is a possible D gene (6 bases). Trimming removed 6 bases from V and 0 bases from J, with 17 bases in between. This CDR3 has 15 residues. The germline V gene encodes CDR1 DFQATT and CDR2 SNEGSKA (reference sequence). In DNA form, the CDR3 reads TGCAGTGCGACAGGTTTTTCCAGGGACCAAGAGACCCAGTACTTC. It yields the protein CSATGFSRDQETQYF.

The chain joins TRBV12-3 or TRBV12-4 to TRBJ1-5, with D hard to call. The CDR3 spans 14 residues. Between the trimmed V and J ends, which lost 6 bases and 7 bases, there was a span of 16 bases. DNA of the CDR3: TGTGCCAGCAGCCGGGCCATAAGAAGGCAGCCCCAGCATTTT. Amino acids: CASSRAIRRQPQHF.

Concerning this clonotype itself: At one end the junction does not follow the germline gene, possibly because of a read error. The chain has TRBV9 and TRBJ2-5, with a tentative D call TRBD2 (6 bases). The germline V gene has CDR1 SGDLS and CDR2 YYNGEE. CDR3 length: 14 residues. CDR3 loop: CASSPGDSQGTQYF. CDR3 nucleotides: TGTGCCAGCAGCCCGGGGGATAGCCAAGGGACCCAGTACTTC.

This clonotype was seen many times. This chain connects TRBV7-2 to TRBJ2-4, with a weak D call TRBD1 (5 bases). The CDR3 consists of 14 residues. Trimming pared 8 bases from V and 0 bases from J, leaving 11 bases between. CDR1 is SGHTA, CDR2 FQGNSA, per germline. CDR3 amino acids: CASQTDTAKNIQYF. The CDR3 DNA reads as TGTGCCAGCCAGACAGACACAGCCAAAAACATTCAGTACTTC.

Many counts were recorded for this clonotype. The chain's CDR3 is CASSETGLALTDTQYF. CDR3 bases: TGTGCCAGCAGTGAAACAGGACTAGCGTTGACAGATACGCAGTATTTT. This rearrangement joins TRBV2 to TRBJ2-3; TRBD2 agrees at 9 bases. CDR1 is SNHLY, CDR2 FYNNEI, per germline. Losses at the gene ends were 2 bases for V and 3 bases for J; bases not matched to a gene: 6. The CDR3 extends over 16 amino acids.

This clonotype was seen ten or more times. This sequence joins TRBV18 and TRBJ2-3; D is undetermined. V lost 1 base, J lost 7 bases, and 6 bases lay in between. The germline V gene has CDR1 KGHSH and CDR2 LQKENI. The CDR3 is 12 amino acids. CDR3 coding DNA: TGTGCCAGCTCACCACTGGAGCATACGCAGTATTTT. This sequence encodes CASSPLEHTQYF.

This clonotype appeared a few times. The chain joins TRBV6-2 or TRBV6-3 to TRBJ1-2, with D uncertain. The V end lost 2 bases, the J end lost 5 bases, and 6 bases lay between the germline ends. The CDR3 spans 12 residues. The germline CDR1 and CDR2 sequences are MNHEY and SVGEGT. In DNA, the CDR3 is TGTGCCAGCAGTTACACGGCGTATGGCTACACCTTC. It encodes CASSYTAYGYTF.

This clonotype was counted at least ten times. V and J are TRBV7-2 and TRBJ2-1; D gene uncertain. CDR1 SGHTA and CDR2 FQGNSA come from the germline V gene. This CDR3 is 11 amino acids long. Trimming cost V 5 bases and J 9 bases, with 8 bases left between them. The DNA for the CDR3 is TGTGCCAGCAGCGTGACAAGTGAGCAGTTCTTC. Its protein product is CASSVTSEQFF.

The sample holds many counts of this clonotype. The genes are TRBV2 and TRBJ2-1, with 7 bases identical to TRBD2. Germline-derived CDR1 and CDR2 are SNHLY and FYNNEI. The V gene end was trimmed by 5 bases and the J gene end by 5 bases; junction bases not matched to a gene: 6. This CDR3 spans 14 amino acids. DNA of the CDR3: TGTGCCAGCAGTACTAGCGTCTTAAACAATGAGCAGTTCTTC. Protein: CASSTSVLNNEQFF.

The table lists this clonotype with many counts. V is TRBV27 and J is TRBJ1-6; D perhaps matches TRBD1 (5 bases). Trimming removed 6 bases from V and 7 bases from J, with 16 bases in between. The CDR3 sequence is 15 residues long. Germline V gene sequence: CDR1 MNHEY, CDR2 SMNVEV (reference sequence). CDR3 loop: CASRPGTVDNSPLHF. CDR3 nucleotides: TGTGCCAGCAGACCCGGGACGGTGGACAATTCACCCCTCCACTTT.

This chain connects TRBV6-2 or TRBV6-3 to TRBJ2-4; TRBD2 aligns across 9 bases. J lost 8 bases, V lost 5 bases, and 10 bases had no gene match. From germline, CDR1 is MNHEY and CDR2 SVGEGT. The CDR3 has 15 residues. The CDR3 DNA reads TGTGCCAGCAGTAAACCGGGACTAGCACATGACATTCAGTACTTC. This codes for CASSKPGLAHDIQYF.

The J gene is TRBJ2-5, the V gene TRBV20-1; 9 bases map to TRBD2. This CDR3 region has 16 residues. The trim removed 0 bases at V and 1 base at J, leaving 6 bases unmatched. Germline CDR1 is DFQATT and CDR2 is SNEGSKA (reference sequence). In DNA form, the CDR3 reads TGCAGTGCTAGAGAAGGTAGCGGGGGTATCCAAGAGACCCAGTACTTC. This sequence encodes CSAREGSGGIQETQYF.

There are many counts of this clonotype. The chain carries TRBV5-1 and TRBJ2-3, with 12 bases aligning to TRBD2. This CDR3 is built from 18 residues. The V and J ends lost 4 bases and 2 bases, in that order; junction bases with no gene match: 11. CDR1 SGHRS and CDR2 YFSETQ come from the germline V gene. The CDR3: CASSPRASGRVFTDTQYF. For the CDR3, the DNA is TGCGCCAGCAGCCCCAGGGCTAGCGGGAGGGTCTTCACAGATACGCAGTATTTT.

V usage is TRBV7-9 and J usage is TRBJ2-6; D not resolved. Germline-derived CDR1 and CDR2 are SEHNR and FQNEAQ (reference sequence). This CDR3 comprises 16 residues. V was shortened by 3 bases and J by 1 base, with 10 bases between the two germline ends. The CDR3 DNA follows: TGTGCCAGCAGCTTCTATAAACGATCTGGGGCCAACGTCCTGACTTTC. It specifies CASSFYKRSGANVLTF.

In its sample, this clonotype was seen many times. The chain combines TRBV5-1 with TRBJ2-7, with 9 bases identical to TRBD2. The length of the CDR3 is 15 residues. Per germline, CDR1 SGHRS and CDR2 YFSETQ. The J segment lost 6 bases and the V segment lost 3 bases, leaving 10 bases of the junction unmatched. The CDR3 DNA is TGCGCCAGCAGCTCGACGGGACTAGCTTCGGGCGAGCAGTACTTC. Translating it yields CASSSTGLASGEQYF.

The gene calls are TRBV14 and TRBJ2-6; D is uncertain. V lost 5 bases and J lost 2, with 7 bases in between. CDR3 length: 14 amino acids. Germline loops: CDR1 SGHDN, CDR2 FVKESK. The CDR3 region has the DNA TGTGCCAGCAGCACAGAGGCTGGGGCCAACGTCCTGACTTTC. The encoded protein is CASSTEAGANVLTF.

As for this clonotype: A much bigger clone sits one base away, suggesting this may be a read error. This chain joins TRBV6-5 and TRBJ1-5; TRBD1 matches 11 bases. Germline-derived CDR1 and CDR2 are MNHEY and SVGAGI. The CDR3 is 18 amino acids. CDR3 DNA: TGTGCCAGCAGTACTTCAGGGACAGGGGGTCCTAGCAATCAGTCCCAGCATTTT. Translation: CASSTSGTGGPSNQSQHF.

This clonotype was observed many times. J is TRBJ2-7 and V is TRBV2; no clear D gene. The germline CDR1 and CDR2 sequences are SNHLY and FYNNEI. Trimming removed 2 bases from V and 4 bases from J, with 12 bases in between. CDR3 length: 14 amino acids. The CDR3 DNA reads TGTGCCAGCAGTGAAATAGGGCAGCCTTACGAGCAGTACTTC. It translates to CASSEIGQPYEQYF. Looking up the rest from reference TRBV2 and TRBJ2-7 gives the full variable domain: EPEVTQTPSHQVTQMGQEVILRCVPISNHLYFYWYRQILGQKVEFLVSFYNNEISEKSEIFDDQFSVERPDGSNFTLKIRSTKLEDSAMYFCASSEIGQPYEQYFGPGTRLTVT.

The V call is TRBV6-1, the J call TRBJ1-1; tentative D call: TRBD1 (5 bases). Looked up from germline, CDR1 is MNHNS and CDR2 is SASEGT. The length of the CDR3 is 14 residues. V was clipped by 1 base and J by 4 bases, with 10 bases between them. The CDR3 bases are TGTGCCAGCAGTGAAGGGTTAAGGGGCACTGAAGCTTTCTTT. It yields the protein CASSEGLRGTEAFF.

The V gene is TRBV5-1, the J gene TRBJ2-3; D unresolved. Germline values: CDR1 SGHRS, CDR2 YFSETQ. The germline V and J ends were trimmed by 0 bases and 7 bases, with 15 bases remaining between them. The CDR3 has 15 amino acids. The DNA of the CDR3 is TGCGCCAGCAGCTTGGACCTCGGTTCCTGGAATACGCAGTATTTT. Protein: CASSLDLGSWNTQYF.

With regard to this clonotype: A read error may explain this, as a much larger clone is one base away. The J gene is TRBJ2-7, the V gene TRBV5-4, with D perhaps TRBD1 (6 bases). The CDR3 is 16 residues long. CDR1 and CDR2 from the germline V gene are SGHNT and YYREEE (reference sequence). In DNA form, the CDR3 reads TGTGCCAACAGCCCCAGGGGCAGAAGTGTTTCCTACGAGCAGTACTTC. This encodes CANSPRGRSVSYEQYF.

The J gene is TRBJ1-1, the V gene TRBV5-4; a possible D gene is TRBD1 (5 bases). Germline CDR1 is SGHNT and CDR2 is YYREEE (reference sequence). This CDR3 contains 13 residues. With 4 bases removed from V and 7 bases from J, the gap between germline ends came to 14 bases. The CDR3 nucleotides are TGTGCCAGCAGCCCTGGGACTCGGGGTGAAGCTTTCTTT. The encoded protein is CASSPGTRGEAFF. The whole variable domain, filled in from reference TRBV5-4 and TRBJ1-1, reads ETGVTQSPTHLIKTRGQQVTLRCSSQSGHNTVSWYQQALGQGPQFIFQYYREEENGRGNFPPRFSGLQFPNYSSELNVNALELDDSALYLCASSPGTRGEAFFGQGTRLTVV.

In its sample, this clonotype was seen a few times. CDR3 region: CATSETRQPSYNEQFF. CDR3 coding DNA: TGTGCCACCAGTGAAACTCGACAGCCCTCCTACAATGAGCAGTTCTTC. The chain combines TRBV24-1 with TRBJ2-1, with TRBD1 as a possible D gene (5 bases). Germline lookup yields CDR1 KGHDR and CDR2 SFDVKD. The CDR3 consists of 16 residues. V was pared by 4 bases and J by 0 bases, with 12 bases between.

This clonotype was counted between two and nine times. The V gene is TRBV5-8, the J gene TRBJ1-4; 7 positions agree with TRBD1. CDR1 and CDR2 (germline): SGHTS, YDEGEE. The trim removed 7 bases at V and 7 bases at J, leaving 10 bases unmatched. The CDR3 extends over 14 amino acids. In DNA, the CDR3 is TGTGCCAGCGGCATAACCGGGACAGTTGAAAAACTGTTTTTT. As protein: CASGITGTVEKLFF.

In its sample, this clonotype was seen many times. The V and J genes are TRBV28 and TRBJ2-2; D is unclear. The germline V and J ends were trimmed by 6 bases and 7 bases, with 6 bases remaining between them. Germline values: CDR1 MDHEN, CDR2 SYDVKM. The CDR3 is 11 amino acids. The chain's CDR3 is CASRALGELFF. In DNA form, the CDR3 reads TGTGCCAGCAGGGCCCTCGGGGAGCTGTTTTTT.

The V call is TRBV15, the J call TRBJ1-4; D is ambiguous. The CDR3 loop spans 16 amino acids. Trimming left V 0 bases short and J 7 bases short, with 15 bases between. Per germline, CDR1 LNHNV and CDR2 YYDKDF (reference sequence). CDR3 bases: TGTGCCACCAGCAGAGATGTAGCAGGTCGGGGTGAAAAACTGTTTTTT. It is translated as CATSRDVAGRGEKLFF. Based on the CDR3 plus reference TRBV15 and TRBJ1-4, the full variable domain is DAMVIQNPRYQVTQFGKPVTLSCSQTLNHNVMYWYQQKSSQAPKLLFHYYDKDFNNEADTPDNFQSRRPNTSFCFLDIRSPGLGDTAMYLCATSRDVAGRGEKLFFGSGTQLSVL.

There are many counts of this clonotype. The V gene is TRBV11-2, the J gene TRBJ2-2; a possible D gene is TRBD2 (5 bases). Looked up from germline, CDR1 is SGHAT and CDR2 is FQNNGV. This CDR3 has 17 residues. V dropped 0 bases and J dropped 0 bases, with 11 bases sitting between them. Here the CDR3 reads CASSLDLGRANTGELFF. In DNA, the CDR3 is TGTGCCAGCAGCTTAGATCTGGGGAGAGCGAACACCGGGGAGCTGTTTTTT.

The chain carries TRBV7-2 and TRBJ2-7; TRBD2 matches at 13 bases. With 5 bases clipped from V and 5 bases from J, the junction kept 6 bases outside the gene matches. Germline CDR1 reads SGHTA; CDR2 reads FQGNSA. This CDR3 contains 15 residues. CDR3 bases: TGTGCCAGCAGCCTCTTACTAGCGGGAGGGGACGAGCAGTACTTC. Its protein product is CASSLLLAGGDEQYF.

A remark on this clonotype: This may come from a read error, since a much larger clone is one base off. This sequence joins TRBV5-6 and TRBJ1-2; unclear D gene. Per germline, CDR1 SGHDT and CDR2 YYEEEE. With 1 base removed from V and 3 bases from J, the gap between germline ends came to 7 bases. The CDR3 totals 13 residues. The CDR3, as DNA: TGTGCCAGCAGCTTGAGCGAGGACTATGGCTACACCTTC. It translates to CASSLSEDYGYTF.

This clonotype was seen at least ten times. This chain connects TRBV2 to TRBJ2-5; TRBD1 is a possible D gene (5 bases). V lost 8 bases to trimming and J lost 1 base, with 14 bases between them. Germline V gene data show CDR1 as SNHLY and CDR2 as FYNNEI. The CDR3 spans 14 residues. Written as DNA, the CDR3 is TGTGCCAGCGGCAGGGAAGTAACCCAAGAGACCCAGTACTTC. It codes for CASGREVTQETQYF.

This clonotype occurred many times. The rearrangement uses TRBV20-1 and TRBJ2-2; 7 bases align to TRBD1. The trim removed 3 bases at V and 4 bases at J, leaving 2 bases unmatched. The germline V gene encodes CDR1 DFQATT and CDR2 SNEGSKA (reference sequence). This CDR3 has 13 amino acids. The CDR3 DNA reads TGCAGTGCTAGGACAGGGTTCACCGGGGAGCTGTTTTTT. This sequence encodes CSARTGFTGELFF.